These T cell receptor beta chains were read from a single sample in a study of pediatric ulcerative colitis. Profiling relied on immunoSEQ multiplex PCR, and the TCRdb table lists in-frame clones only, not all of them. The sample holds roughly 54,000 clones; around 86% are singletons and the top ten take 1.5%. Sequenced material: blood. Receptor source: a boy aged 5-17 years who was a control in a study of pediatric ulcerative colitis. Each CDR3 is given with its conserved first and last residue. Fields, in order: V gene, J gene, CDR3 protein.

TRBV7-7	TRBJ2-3	CASSLDSTDTQYF
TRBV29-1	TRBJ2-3	CSVLWRGLFSAQYF
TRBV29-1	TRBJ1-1	CSGRDSGTEAFF
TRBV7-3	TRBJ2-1	CASSSAGLADNEQFF
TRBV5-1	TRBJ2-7	CASSLADGDYEQYF
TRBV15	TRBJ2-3	CATRGTDTQYF
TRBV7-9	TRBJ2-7	CASSLATSLFYEQYF
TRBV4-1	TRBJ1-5	CASSQGAYSNQPQHF
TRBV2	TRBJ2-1	CASSEGGISEQFF
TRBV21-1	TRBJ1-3	CASNREQDCSGNTIYF
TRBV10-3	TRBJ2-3	CAISPGTSTDTQYF
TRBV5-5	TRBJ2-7	CASSLVYEQYF
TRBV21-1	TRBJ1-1	CASSPGVQGWTEAFF
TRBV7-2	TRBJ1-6	CASSSRAGLRLDSPLHF
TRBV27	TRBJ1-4	CASSSGSTNEKLFF